These T cell receptor beta chains were read from a single sample in a study of control samples from healthy donors and cancer patients. Using immunoSEQ multiplex PCR, the repertoire was profiled, and TCRdb retains in-frame clones only, with some absent. The sample lists 98,000 or so clones, roughly 82% occurring once. Sequences were obtained from blood. These receptors were collected from a man aged 60-69 years in good health. Each CDR3 is given with its conserved first and last residue. A D gene is named only where the DNA matches it firmly. Size is stated for part of the rows, as once, few or many counts, or as a class when the clone is expanded.

v_call: TRBV19
j_call: TRBJ2-7
d_call: .
clone_size: .
cdr3_aa: CASTIYLGDYEQYF
cdr3_nt: TGTGCCAGTACCATATACCTCGGGGACTACGAGCAGTACTTC

v_call: TRBV6-5
j_call: TRBJ1-1
d_call: .
clone_size: .
cdr3_aa: CASRAGNMNTEAFF
cdr3_nt: TGTGCCAGCAGGGCCGGAAACATGAACACTGAAGCTTTCTTT

v_call: TRBV11-2
j_call: TRBJ2-1
d_call: TRBD2
clone_size: .
cdr3_aa: CASSLGSGVFYNEQFF
cdr3_nt: TGTGCCAGCAGCTTAGGGAGCGGGGTGTTTTACAATGAGCAGTTCTTC

v_call: TRBV28
j_call: TRBJ1-4
d_call: .
clone_size: .
cdr3_aa: CASSLFAANEKLFF
cdr3_nt: TGTGCCAGCAGTTTGTTCGCGGCTAATGAAAAACTGTTTTTT

v_call: TRBV12-5
j_call: TRBJ2-5
d_call: .
clone_size: .
cdr3_aa: CASGRAPGPRGETQYF
cdr3_nt: TGTGCTAGTGGTCGCGCCCCGGGACCCCGAGGGGAGACCCAGTACTTC

v_call: TRBV18
j_call: TRBJ2-2
d_call: .
clone_size: .
cdr3_aa: CASSPPPLSSPRFTGELFF
cdr3_nt: TGTGCCAGCTCACCACCCCCTTTATCCTCACCGCGGTTCACCGGGGAGCTGTTTTTT

v_call: TRBV28
j_call: TRBJ1-5
d_call: .
clone_size: .
cdr3_aa: CASSLWSYSNQPQHF
cdr3_nt: TGTGCCAGCAGTTTATGGAGCTATAGCAATCAGCCCCAGCATTTT

v_call: TRBV28
j_call: TRBJ2-7
d_call: .
clone_size: .
cdr3_aa: CASSESRRSYEQYF
cdr3_nt: TGTGCCAGCAGCGAAAGTCGGAGATCCTACGAGCAGTACTTC

v_call: TRBV5-1
j_call: TRBJ2-5
d_call: .
clone_size: .
cdr3_aa: CASSAGRLYQETQYF
cdr3_nt: TGCGCCAGCAGCGCCGGACGGCTGTACCAAGAGACCCAGTACTTC

v_call: TRBV5-6
j_call: TRBJ2-6
d_call: .
clone_size: .
cdr3_aa: CASRTAGANVLTF
cdr3_nt: TGTGCCAGCAGGACTGCTGGGGCCAACGTCCTGACTTTC

v_call: TRBV11-2
j_call: TRBJ1-2
d_call: .
clone_size: .
cdr3_aa: CASSLVRDGYTF
cdr3_nt: TGTGCCAGCAGCTTAGTCAGGGATGGCTACACCTTC

v_call: TRBV5-6
j_call: TRBJ2-5
d_call: .
clone_size: few
cdr3_aa: CASSPLMETQYF
cdr3_nt: TGTGCCAGCAGCCCCCTCATGGAGACCCAGTACTTC

v_call: TRBV21-1
j_call: TRBJ1-2
d_call: .
clone_size: .
cdr3_aa: CASSKAGDTGSF
cdr3_nt: TGTGCCAGCAGCAAAGCGGGGGACACAGGCTCCTTC

v_call: TRBV5-6
j_call: TRBJ1-5
d_call: .
clone_size: .
cdr3_aa: CASSLARDSNQPQHF
cdr3_nt: TGTGCCAGCAGCTTGGCCCGAGATAGCAATCAGCCCCAGCATTTT

v_call: TRBV6-6
j_call: TRBJ1-2
d_call: .
clone_size: .
cdr3_aa: CASSSTQVDWGYTF
cdr3_nt: TGTGCCAGCAGTTCGACGCAAGTAGACTGGGGCTACACCTTC

v_call: TRBV29-1
j_call: TRBJ1-1
d_call: .
clone_size: .
cdr3_aa: CSVGGSGGTEAFF
cdr3_nt: TGCAGCGTTGGGGGGTCGGGGGGCACTGAAGCTTTCTTT

v_call: TRBV9
j_call: TRBJ2-1
d_call: TRBD2
clone_size: .
cdr3_aa: CASSVLSSGSSDEQFF
cdr3_nt: TGTGCCAGCAGCGTCTTGTCTAGCGGGAGTTCCGATGAGCAGTTCTTC

v_call: TRBV27
j_call: TRBJ2-3
d_call: TRBD2
clone_size: .
cdr3_aa: CASSLFSRLAAQRVTDTQYF
cdr3_nt: TGTGCCAGCAGTTTATTCTCCCGACTAGCGGCCCAGAGAGTCACAGATACGCAGTATTTT

v_call: TRBV28
j_call: TRBJ1-5
d_call: TRBD1
clone_size: .
cdr3_aa: CASSPLRGTDRYSNQPQHF
cdr3_nt: TGTGCCAGCAGCCCCCTCCGGGGGACAGACCGTTATAGCAATCAGCCCCAGCATTTT

v_call: TRBV7-7
j_call: TRBJ2-7
d_call: TRBD1
clone_size: few
cdr3_aa: CASSLAGPGQGEQYF
cdr3_nt: TGTGCCAGCAGCTTAGCGGGCCCGGGACAGGGCGAGCAGTACTTC

v_call: TRBV10-3
j_call: TRBJ2-7
d_call: .
clone_size: .
cdr3_aa: CATAGSLDSYEQYF
cdr3_nt: TGTGCCACCGCCGGCAGCTTGGACTCCTACGAGCAGTACTTC

v_call: TRBV19
j_call: TRBJ1-1
d_call: TRBD1
clone_size: once
cdr3_aa: CASIEQGTNTEAFF
cdr3_nt: TGTGCCAGTATCGAACAGGGGACGAACACTGAAGCTTTCTTT

v_call: TRBV2
j_call: TRBJ2-7
d_call: TRBD1
clone_size: few
cdr3_aa: CASSVGQGGSDEQYF
cdr3_nt: TGTGCCAGCAGTGTGGGACAGGGCGGATCCGACGAGCAGTACTTC

v_call: TRBV29-1
j_call: TRBJ2-1
d_call: TRBD2
clone_size: .
cdr3_aa: CSGGGDSYNEQFF
cdr3_nt: TGCAGTGGGGGGGGAGACTCCTACAATGAGCAGTTCTTC

v_call: TRBV6-5
j_call: TRBJ1-1
d_call: .
clone_size: .
cdr3_aa: CASTDGSSMNTEAFF
cdr3_nt: TGTGCCAGCACGGACGGTAGTTCTATGAACACTGAAGCTTTCTTT

v_call: TRBV29-1
j_call: TRBJ1-1
d_call: .
clone_size: .
cdr3_aa: CSARDWGSTEAFF
cdr3_nt: TGCAGCGCCCGGGACTGGGGGAGCACTGAAGCTTTCTTT

v_call: TRBV18
j_call: TRBJ2-7
d_call: .
clone_size: .
cdr3_aa: CASPSEQYF
cdr3_nt: TGTGCCAGCCCGAGCGAGCAGTACTTC

v_call: TRBV4-2
j_call: TRBJ2-4
d_call: .
clone_size: once
cdr3_aa: CASSQGLADIQYF
cdr3_nt: TGTGCCAGCAGCCAAGGGTTAGCGGACATTCAGTACTTC

v_call: TRBV19
j_call: TRBJ1-5
d_call: TRBD1
clone_size: once
cdr3_aa: CASSIGRGRDQPQHF
cdr3_nt: TGTGCCAGTAGTATTGGGAGGGGGCGAGATCAGCCCCAGCATTTT

v_call: TRBV9
j_call: TRBJ1-2
d_call: .
clone_size: .
cdr3_aa: CASSVDSGTPNYGYTF
cdr3_nt: TGTGCCAGCAGCGTAGACTCCGGGACGCCGAACTATGGCTACACCTTC

v_call: TRBV27
j_call: TRBJ2-7
d_call: TRBD2
clone_size: once
cdr3_aa: CASSFGASGTYEQYF
cdr3_nt: TGTGCCAGCAGTTTCGGGGCCAGCGGGACTTACGAGCAGTACTTC

v_call: TRBV6-1
j_call: TRBJ1-5
d_call: .
clone_size: .
cdr3_aa: CASSESLVSNQPQHF
cdr3_nt: TGTGCCAGCAGTGAATCGTTGGTTAGCAATCAGCCCCAGCATTTT

v_call: TRBV3-1/TRBV3-2
j_call: TRBJ2-5
d_call: .
clone_size: .
cdr3_aa: CASSQVTLIQETQYF
cdr3_nt: TGTGCCAGCAGCCAAGTTACCCTAATTCAAGAGACCCAGTACTTC

v_call: TRBV11-2
j_call: TRBJ2-3
d_call: .
clone_size: .
cdr3_aa: CASSPRLTDTQYF
cdr3_nt: TGTGCCAGCAGCCCCCGTCTAACGGATACGCAGTATTTT

v_call: TRBV7-9
j_call: TRBJ1-2
d_call: TRBD1
clone_size: .
cdr3_aa: CASSSDREGIGYTF
cdr3_nt: TGTGCCAGCAGCTCCGACAGGGAAGGAATAGGCTACACCTTC

v_call: TRBV7-8
j_call: TRBJ2-7
d_call: .
clone_size: .
cdr3_aa: CASSFDTGSTYEQYF
cdr3_nt: TGTGCCAGCAGCTTCGACACCGGCTCCACCTACGAGCAGTACTTC

v_call: TRBV10-2
j_call: TRBJ2-2
d_call: .
clone_size: .
cdr3_aa: CASSGKNTGELFF
cdr3_nt: TGCGCCAGCAGTGGAAAAAACACCGGGGAGCTGTTTTTT

v_call: TRBV11-3
j_call: TRBJ2-3
d_call: .
clone_size: few
cdr3_aa: CASSLGQGPTDTQYF
cdr3_nt: TGTGCCAGCAGCCTGGGTCAAGGACCCACAGATACGCAGTATTTT

v_call: TRBV6-5
j_call: TRBJ1-1
d_call: .
clone_size: .
cdr3_aa: CASSYSTPNPEAFF
cdr3_nt: TGTGCCAGCAGTTACTCGACTCCCAATCCTGAAGCTTTCTTT

v_call: TRBV18
j_call: TRBJ2-7
d_call: .
clone_size: .
cdr3_aa: CASSPLVGGSYEQYF
cdr3_nt: TGTGCCAGCTCACCCCTCGTCGGCGGCTCCTACGAGCAGTACTTC

v_call: TRBV11-2
j_call: TRBJ1-6
d_call: .
clone_size: few
cdr3_aa: CASSLEWGSPLHF
cdr3_nt: TGTGCCAGCAGCTTAGAATGGGGATCACCCCTCCACTTT

v_call: TRBV12-3/TRBV12-4
j_call: TRBJ1-6
d_call: .
clone_size: .
cdr3_aa: CASSLGPGSPLHF
cdr3_nt: TGTGCCAGCAGTTTAGGCCCGGGTTCACCCCTCCACTTT

v_call: TRBV7-3
j_call: TRBJ1-6
d_call: TRBD1
clone_size: .
cdr3_aa: CASSVRQGGNSPLHF
cdr3_nt: TGTGCCAGCAGCGTAAGACAGGGGGGTAATTCACCCCTCCACTTT

v_call: TRBV4-1
j_call: TRBJ2-7
d_call: TRBD1
clone_size: .
cdr3_aa: CASSLSPGQGTYEQYF
cdr3_nt: TGCGCCAGCAGCCTATCACCGGGACAGGGAACCTACGAGCAGTACTTC

v_call: TRBV20-1
j_call: TRBJ2-7
d_call: .
clone_size: .
cdr3_aa: CSAPIGYEQYF
cdr3_nt: TGCAGTGCGCCGATTGGTTACGAGCAGTACTTC

v_call: TRBV18
j_call: TRBJ2-7
d_call: TRBD2
clone_size: .
cdr3_aa: CASSPEAGVSYEQYF
cdr3_nt: TGTGCCAGCTCACCCGAAGCGGGGGTCTCCTACGAGCAGTACTTC

v_call: TRBV2
j_call: TRBJ2-5
d_call: .
clone_size: .
cdr3_aa: CASSEVITQETQYF
cdr3_nt: TGTGCCAGCAGTGAAGTAATCACCCAGGAGACCCAGTACTTC

v_call: TRBV7-9
j_call: TRBJ2-1
d_call: .
clone_size: .
cdr3_aa: CASSSKSGEQFF
cdr3_nt: TGTGCCAGCAGCTCCAAGAGCGGTGAGCAGTTCTTC

v_call: TRBV5-4
j_call: TRBJ2-6
d_call: TRBD1
clone_size: .
cdr3_aa: CASSSRTGEAGANVLTF
cdr3_nt: TGTGCCAGCAGCTCAAGGACAGGGGAGGCTGGGGCCAACGTCCTGACTTTC

v_call: TRBV20-1
j_call: TRBJ1-1
d_call: .
clone_size: .
cdr3_aa: CSALINTEAFF
cdr3_nt: TGCAGTGCTCTTATAAACACTGAAGCTTTCTTT

v_call: TRBV7-9
j_call: TRBJ1-2
d_call: .
clone_size: .
cdr3_aa: CASSSGGSVYGYTF
cdr3_nt: TGTGCCAGCAGCTCCGGGGGGTCGGTCTATGGCTACACCTTC

v_call: TRBV10-3
j_call: TRBJ1-2
d_call: .
clone_size: .
cdr3_aa: CAISESTSLKGKGYGYTF
cdr3_nt: TGTGCCATCAGTGAGTCGACGTCACTAAAAGGGAAGGGCTATGGCTACACCTTC

v_call: TRBV5-4
j_call: TRBJ1-1
d_call: .
clone_size: .
cdr3_aa: CASSLGGPNTEAFF
cdr3_nt: TGTGCCAGCAGCTTGGGGGGACCGAACACTGAAGCTTTCTTT

v_call: TRBV20-1
j_call: TRBJ1-1
d_call: .
clone_size: .
cdr3_aa: CSASRADEAFF
cdr3_nt: TGCAGTGCTTCCCGGGCTGATGAAGCTTTCTTT

v_call: TRBV14
j_call: TRBJ1-1
d_call: .
clone_size: .
cdr3_aa: CASSQQYGGGRRVF
cdr3_nt: TGTGCCAGCAGCCAGCAATACGGAGGGGGACGTCGAGTCTTT

v_call: TRBV27
j_call: TRBJ2-1
d_call: .
clone_size: .
cdr3_aa: CASSSFDSYNEQFF
cdr3_nt: TGTGCCAGCAGTTCGTTCGACAGCTACAATGAGCAGTTCTTC

v_call: TRBV7-9
j_call: TRBJ1-1
d_call: .
clone_size: .
cdr3_aa: CASSSPTAKLGAFF
cdr3_nt: TGTGCCAGCAGCTCGCCCACGGCAAAATTAGGCGCTTTCTTT

v_call: TRBV6-5
j_call: TRBJ1-5
d_call: .
clone_size: few
cdr3_aa: CASSLRTNGNQPQHF
cdr3_nt: TGTGCCAGCAGTCTACGAACAAACGGCAATCAGCCCCAGCATTTT

v_call: TRBV9
j_call: TRBJ2-2
d_call: .
clone_size: .
cdr3_aa: CASSVGRYTGELFF
cdr3_nt: TGTGCCAGCAGCGTAGGCAGATACACCGGGGAGCTGTTTTTT